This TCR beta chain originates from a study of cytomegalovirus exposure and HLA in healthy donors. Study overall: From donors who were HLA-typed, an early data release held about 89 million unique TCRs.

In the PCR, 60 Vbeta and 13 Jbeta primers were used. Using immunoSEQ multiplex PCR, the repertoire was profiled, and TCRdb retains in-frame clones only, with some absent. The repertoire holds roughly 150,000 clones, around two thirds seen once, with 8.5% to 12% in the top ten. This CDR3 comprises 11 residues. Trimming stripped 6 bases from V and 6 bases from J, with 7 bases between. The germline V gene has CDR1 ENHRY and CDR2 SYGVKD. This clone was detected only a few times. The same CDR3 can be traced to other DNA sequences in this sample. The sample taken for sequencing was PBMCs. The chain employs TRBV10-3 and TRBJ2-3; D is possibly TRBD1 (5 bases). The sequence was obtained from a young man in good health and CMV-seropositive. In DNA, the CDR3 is TGTGCCATCAGCCCAGGGGATACGCAGTATTTT. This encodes CAISPGDTQYF.